The clone carrying this T cell receptor beta chain was observed a single time. This record comes from a study of control samples from healthy donors and cancer patients. Germline V gene lookup returns CDR1 SQVTM and CDR2 ANQGSEA. Between the trimmed V and J ends, which lost 6 bases and 1 base, there was a span of 12 bases. This CDR3 is built from 13 residues. Assay used: immunoSEQ multiplex PCR; TCRdb lists only in-frame clones, some missing. The sample has some 65,000 clones, over 65% seen once. The genes are TRBV29-1 and TRBJ1-1; D gene ambiguous. The sequencing input was PBMCs. The source of this sequence is a woman between 45 and 60 years old with lung cancer. The CDR3 here is CSVESYSNTEAFF. In DNA form, the CDR3 reads TGCAGCGTCGAATCCTATTCGAACACTGAAGCTTTCTTT.